These 25 T cell receptor beta chains originate from one sample sequenced in a study of shared clonotypes between healthy human individuals. TCRdb's copy holds only in-frame clones and misses some; the assay was immunoSEQ multiplex PCR. This sample carries 450,000 to 600,000 clones, 70% to 80% of them seen once, and the ten largest clones take over 10%. The specimen was PBMCs. The receptors shown here come from a woman in her 40s in good health. Some clones in this sample may be carry-over from other donors' samples.

J is TRBJ1-4 and V is TRBV6-1, with 10 bases matching TRBD1. V was pared by 7 bases and J by 3 bases, with 5 bases of the junction left unmatched. The CDR3 covers 15 residues. Germline V gene data show CDR1 as MNHNS and CDR2 as SASEGT. The CDR3 spells CASTRQGAANEKLFF. CDR3 nucleotide sequence: TGTGCCAGCACAAGACAGGGGGCGGCTAATGAAAAACTGTTTTTT.

This clone has ten or more counts. The gene calls are TRBV14 and TRBJ1-1, with D tentatively TRBD1 (6 bases). The CDR3 length is 20 residues. Germline V gene sequence: CDR1 SGHDN, CDR2 FVKESK. V lost 1 base and J 1 base, leaving 25 bases between the germline ends. The CDR3, as DNA: TGTGCCAGCAGCCAAGGTCCGTTTTTCTCGGACAGAAAACCGAACACTGAAGCTTTCTTT. Protein sequence: CASSQGPFFSDRKPNTEAFF.

V is TRBV6-5 and J is TRBJ2-1, with 8 bases identical to TRBD2. Trimming removed 6 bases from V and 9 bases from J; junction bases left unmatched: 7. The CDR3 totals 13 residues. Germline V gene data show CDR1 as MNHEY and CDR2 as SVGAGI. The CDR3 reads CASSPGRGSEQFF. The CDR3 DNA follows: TGTGCCAGCAGCCCCGGGAGGGGAAGTGAGCAGTTCTTC.

This clone was found once. The J gene is TRBJ2-3, the V gene TRBV10-3, with 12 bases matching TRBD2. CDR1 and CDR2 (germline): ENHRY, SYGVKD. After removal of 6 bases from V and 0 bases from J, the junction contained 1 base not matched to a gene. There are 15 residues in the CDR3. Written as DNA, the CDR3 is TGTGCCATCAGAGGACTAGCGGGAAGCACAGATACGCAGTATTTT. Translating it yields CAIRGLAGSTDTQYF.

V gene TRBV28 combines with J gene TRBJ2-5; D remains unclear. Per germline, CDR1 MDHEN and CDR2 SYDVKM. The CDR3 is made up of 12 amino acids. Deletions cut 4 bases from V and 1 base from J, with 4 bases between. This chain's CDR3 is CASSSAQETQYF. DNA for the CDR3: TGTGCCAGCAGTTCCGCCCAAGAGACCCAGTACTTC.

This clone showed up just once. The chain joins TRBV28 to TRBJ2-7, with D maybe TRBD2 (6 bases). Looked up from germline, CDR1 is MDHEN and CDR2 is SYDVKM. This CDR3 spans 14 amino acids. The V gene lost 6 bases and the J gene lost 3 bases, with 15 bases spanning the gap. CDR3 amino acids: CASRPGTDVYEQYF. CDR3 DNA sequence: TGTGCCAGCAGACCCGGGACTGATGTCTACGAGCAGTACTTC.

The gene calls are TRBV6-5 and TRBJ1-3; TRBD1 agrees at 7 bases. Germline V gene lookup returns CDR1 MNHEY and CDR2 SVGAGI. V shed 6 bases, J shed 2 bases, and the junction held 4 bases outside the gene matches. The CDR3 is made up of 14 amino acids. Here the CDR3 DNA reads TGTGCCAGCAGAACAGGGACAGCTGGAAACACCATATATTTT. Translated: CASRTGTAGNTIYF.

The rearrangement uses TRBV15 and TRBJ2-5; D tentatively reads TRBD1 or TRBD2 (5 bases each). The CDR3 runs to 15 residues. V was clipped by 4 bases and J by 0 bases, with 12 bases between them. Germline lookup yields CDR1 LNHNV and CDR2 YYDKDF (reference sequence). CDR3 protein: CATSTPREYQETQYF. In DNA, the CDR3 is TGTGCCACCAGCACTCCCAGGGAGTACCAAGAGACCCAGTACTTC. Full variable domain (outside the CDR3, taken from reference TRBV15 and TRBJ2-5): DAMVIQNPRYQVTQFGKPVTLSCSQTLNHNVMYWYQQKSSQAPKLLFHYYDKDFNNEADTPDNFQSRRPNTSFCFLDIRSPGLGDTAMYLCATSTPREYQETQYFGPGTRLLVL.

The chain carries TRBV28 and TRBJ2-7, with D maybe TRBD1 (6 bases). The V gene lost 11 bases and the J gene lost 3 bases, with 14 bases spanning the gap. Germline V gives CDR1 MDHEN, CDR2 SYDVKM. The CDR3 extends over 12 amino acids. The CDR3 spells CASGATHYEQYF. CDR3 DNA: TGTGCCTCAGGGGCTACCCACTACGAGCAGTACTTC.

In this sample, this clone turned up once. The chain is built from TRBV7-9 and TRBJ2-2; weak D call: TRBD2 (5 bases). CDR3 length: 16 amino acids. V was cut by 5 bases and J by 4 bases, with 17 bases left in between. CDR1 and CDR2 (germline): SEHNR, FQNEAQ (reference sequence). The CDR3 spells CASSLFEGVSTGELFF. The CDR3 nucleotides read TGTGCCAGCAGCCTTTTCGAGGGAGTGAGCACCGGGGAGCTGTTTTTT.

This chain joins TRBV5-1 and TRBJ1-1; TRBD1 matches at 8 bases. The trim removed 4 bases at V and 1 base at J, leaving 15 bases unmatched. The length of the CDR3 is 18 residues. CDR1 and CDR2 (germline): SGHRS, YFSETQ. In DNA form, the CDR3 reads TGCGCCAGCAGCGCCCCAGGGGGCACGGTCGCGGAGAACACTGAAGCTTTCTTT. This codes for CASSAPGGTVAENTEAFF.

The rearrangement uses TRBV19 and TRBJ2-2, with D perhaps TRBD1 (5 bases). Trimming removed 1 base from V and 0 bases from J, with 6 bases in between. Per the germline V gene, CDR1 is LNHDA and CDR2 is SQIVND (reference sequence). This CDR3 contains 15 residues. The CDR3 protein is CASSIGTPNTGELFF. Written as DNA, the CDR3 is TGTGCCAGTAGTATAGGGACACCGAACACCGGGGAGCTGTTTTTT.

The V gene is TRBV5-4, the J gene TRBJ2-7; TRBD1 aligns across 7 bases. CDR1 is SGHNT, CDR2 YYREEE, per germline (reference sequence). This CDR3 is 15 amino acids long. J gave up 0 bases and V 2 bases, and 5 bases lay outside the gene matches. The CDR3 DNA sequence: TGTGCCAGCAGCTTATTGACAGGGAGCTCCTACGAGCAGTACTTC. This encodes CASSLLTGSSYEQYF.

The gene calls are TRBV6-4 and TRBJ1-1; D unclear. Germline V gene data show CDR1 as MRHNA and CDR2 as SNTAGT. The CDR3 totals 17 residues. V lost 4 bases, J lost 2 bases, and 20 bases lay in between. The CDR3 protein is CASSGTLTRHLNTEAFF. CDR3 DNA: TGTGCCAGCAGTGGCACTCTAACACGACACCTTAACACTGAAGCTTTCTTT.

This rearrangement joins TRBV11-3 to TRBJ2-6, with TRBD1 matching over 9 bases. This CDR3 contains 17 residues. Germline V gene lookup returns CDR1 SGHNT and CDR2 YENEEA. J was trimmed by 2 bases and V by 4 bases; bases with no gene match: 6. The CDR3, as DNA: TGTGCCAGCAGCTCGGGACAGGGAAGCGCTGGGGCCAACGTCCTGACTTTC. Its translation is CASSSGQGSAGANVLTF.

This chain uses TRBV6-1 with TRBJ2-7; TRBD2 agrees at 7 bases. The junction had 6 bases not matched to a gene; V was cut back by 3 bases and J by 4 bases. This CDR3 comprises 14 residues. Germline V gene data show CDR1 as MNHNS and CDR2 as SASEGT. CDR3 sequence: CASSDWRESYEQYF. Written as DNA, the CDR3 is TGTGCCAGCAGTGATTGGCGGGAGTCGTACGAGCAGTACTTC.

The chain has TRBV25-1 and TRBJ2-5, with D possibly being TRBD2 (5 bases). The CDR3 covers 14 residues. Germline V CDR1 and CDR2: MGHDK, SYGVNS. V was shortened by 0 bases and J by 5 bases, with 10 bases between the two germline ends. The chain's CDR3 is CASSEYRTVETQYF. The CDR3 DNA sequence: TGTGCCAGCAGTGAATATAGGACTGTTGAGACCCAGTACTTC.

V is TRBV7-8 and J is TRBJ2-2; 13 bases fit TRBD2. The CDR3 sequence is 16 residues long. Germline CDR1 reads SGHVS; CDR2 reads FQNEAQ. Trimming took 5 bases from V and 6 from J; bases not matched to a gene: 6. The CDR3 nucleotides read TGTGCCAGCAGCCTCGGGACTAGCGGGATGGCCGGGGAGCTGTTTTTT. Translation gives CASSLGTSGMAGELFF.

The rearrangement uses TRBV7-6 and TRBJ2-5; 9 bases are a match to TRBD2. This CDR3 has 15 residues. Germline-derived CDR1 and CDR2 are SGHVS and FNYEAQ. Germline trimming cut 1 base from V and 5 bases from J; bases unmatched to any gene: 5. The CDR3 loop reads CASSLVWRGGETQYF. The CDR3 nucleotides are TGTGCCAGCAGCTTAGTCTGGCGGGGGGGGGAGACCCAGTACTTC.

As regards this clone: The sample contains more than one DNA sequence encoding this CDR3. The chain recombines TRBV7-9 with TRBJ2-2; 8 bases are shared with TRBD1. V was clipped by 3 bases and J by 2 bases; unmatched bases: 2. The V gene's germline CDR1 is SEHNR and CDR2 FQNEAQ (reference sequence). The CDR3 runs 15 residues. CDR3 amino acids: CASSFGTGNTGELFF. The CDR3 bases are TGTGCCAGCAGCTTTGGGACAGGCAACACCGGGGAGCTGTTTTTT.

This rearrangement joins TRBV18 to TRBJ2-7; D perhaps matches TRBD2 (5 bases). V lost 0 bases to trimming and J lost 1 base, with 10 bases between them. Germline lookup yields CDR1 KGHSH and CDR2 LQKENI. This CDR3 has 15 amino acids. CDR3: CASSPPGSSSYEQYF. CDR3 nucleotide sequence: TGTGCCAGCTCACCACCAGGGAGTTCTTCCTACGAGCAGTACTTC.

V gene TRBV11-2 combines with J gene TRBJ2-5; TRBD2 agrees at 9 bases. CDR1 is SGHAT, CDR2 FQNNGV, per germline. After removal of 5 bases from V and 4 bases from J, the junction contained 8 bases not matched to a gene. The CDR3 runs to 15 residues. CDR3 nucleotides: TGTGCCAGCAGCCCGCGTAGCGGGAGCGGAGAGACCCAGTACTTC. Translating it yields CASSPRSGSGETQYF. The variable domain in full, with the rest retrieved from reference TRBV11-2 and TRBJ2-5, is EAGVAQSPRYKIIEKRQSVAFWCNPISGHATLYWYQQILGQGPKLLIQFQNNGVVDDSQLPKDRFSAERLKGVDSTLKIQPAKLEDSAVYLCASSPRSGSGETQYFGPGTRLLVL.

This chain uses TRBV27 with TRBJ2-5; D is unclear. Germline V gene data show CDR1 as MNHEY and CDR2 as SMNVEV (reference sequence). V was trimmed by 3 bases and J by 5 bases, leaving 4 bases between them. The CDR3 sequence is 11 residues long. CDR3 sequence: CASSFPETQYF. The CDR3 DNA reads as TGTGCCAGCAGTTTCCCTGAGACCCAGTACTTC.

The J gene is TRBJ1-5, the V gene TRBV5-8, with 9 bases matching TRBD1. This CDR3 comprises 16 residues. From germline, CDR1 is SGHTS and CDR2 YDEGEE. With 4 bases clipped from V and 2 bases from J, the junction kept 7 bases outside the gene matches. The chain's CDR3 is CASSLTGGPGNQPQHF. The DNA for the CDR3 is TGTGCCAGCAGCCTGACAGGGGGTCCGGGCAATCAGCCCCAGCATTTT.

The chain employs TRBV6-5 and TRBJ1-1; no reliable D call. V was cut by 2 bases and J by 3 bases, with 10 bases left in between. The CDR3 is 14 amino acids. Germline CDR1 reads MNHEY; CDR2 reads SVGAGI. The CDR3 nucleotides are TGTGCCAGCAGTTACATTAAGGGTTACACTGAAGCTTTCTTT. Its translation: CASSYIKGYTEAFF.